This passage covers 27 T cell receptor beta chains from one sample sequenced in a study of T cell changes during pregnancy in multiple sclerosis. The repertoire was sequenced with immunoSEQ multiplex PCR; TCRdb's copy has only in-frame clones and lacks some. Among some 93,000 clones listed, around 92% were seen once. The material was peripheral blood, obtained after pregnancy. The receptors originated from a female donor in good health, enrolled as a control in a pregnancy study.

The CDR3 spells CASSTTPHGRATTDTQYF. The CDR3 nucleotides are TGTGCCAGCAGCACTACACCCCATGGGCGGGCGACCACAGATACGCAGTATTTT. V is TRBV7-3 and J is TRBJ2-3, with TRBD2 as a possible D gene (5 bases). Germline CDR1 and CDR2: SGHTA and FQGTGA. The CDR3 is 18 residues long. Trimming pared 5 bases from V and 2 bases from J, leaving 23 bases between.

CDR3: CAISEPDRGYEQFF. Written as DNA, the CDR3 is TGTGCCATCAGTGAGCCCGACAGGGGGTATGAGCAGTTCTTC. The chain recombines TRBV10-3 with TRBJ2-1; the match to TRBD1 covers 9 bases. V shed 2 bases, J shed 8 bases, and the junction held 4 bases outside the gene matches. The germline gives CDR1 ENHRY, CDR2 SYGVKD. The CDR3 extends over 14 amino acids.

This chain uses TRBV6-5 with TRBJ2-1; D may be TRBD1 (5 bases). The germline V gene encodes CDR1 MNHEY and CDR2 SVGAGI. The CDR3 is made up of 14 amino acids. V gave up 2 bases and J gave up 6 bases, with 11 bases separating them. The CDR3 coding sequence is TGTGCCAGCAGTTACGGGGCTAGTAGCAATGAGCAGTTCTTC. It codes for CASSYGASSNEQFF.

The chain combines TRBV14 with TRBJ2-7, with a tentative D call TRBD2 (6 bases). The germline V gene encodes CDR1 SGHDN and CDR2 FVKESK. Trimming stripped 0 bases from V and 5 bases from J, with 26 bases between. The CDR3 runs 19 residues. DNA for the CDR3: TGTGCCAGCAGCCAAGATTTAGGCGGGACTGGCCTTTTATATAACGAGCAGTACTTC. This gives the protein CASSQDLGGTGLLYNEQYF.

This clone showed up just once. The chain combines TRBV5-1 with TRBJ1-5, with unresolved D. Germline loops: CDR1 SGHRS, CDR2 YFSETQ. This CDR3 is 14 amino acids long. Trimming removed 4 bases at V and 3 bases at J, with 11 bases between. The CDR3 is CASSEGGLNQPQHF. The CDR3 DNA reads as TGCGCCAGCAGCGAGGGCGGACTCAATCAGCCCCAGCATTTT.

V is TRBV4-1 and J is TRBJ2-4; no clear D gene. Per the germline V gene, CDR1 is MGHRA and CDR2 is YSYEKL. Between the trimmed V and J ends, which lost 5 bases and 0 bases, there was a span of 14 bases. The CDR3 covers 16 residues. The CDR3 protein is CASSKIFRLAKNIQYF. For the CDR3, the DNA is TGCGCCAGCAGCAAAATCTTCCGACTAGCCAAAAACATTCAGTACTTC.

The V gene is TRBV19, the J gene TRBJ2-3; 7 nucleotides match TRBD1. The germline CDR1 and CDR2 sequences are LNHDA and SQIVND (reference sequence). The CDR3 contains 15 residues. The ends lost 6 bases at V and 2 bases at J; junction bases unmatched: 8. The DNA of the CDR3 is TGTGCCAGTAGCAAAGACAGGGCCCTCACAGATACGCAGTATTTT. It encodes CASSKDRALTDTQYF.

A single count supports this clone. This rearrangement joins TRBV7-2 to TRBJ1-1; D may be TRBD1 (6 bases). The CDR3 is 14 residues long. V was pared by 1 base and J by 5 bases, with 11 bases between. Per the germline V gene, CDR1 is SGHTA and CDR2 is FQGNSA. The CDR3 reads CASSLGGQGTEAFF. For the CDR3, the DNA is TGTGCCAGCAGCTTAGGGGGCCAGGGGACTGAAGCTTTCTTT.

J is TRBJ2-6 and V is TRBV11-2; TRBD1 matches at 9 bases. V dropped 5 bases and J dropped 0; count of bases not matched to a gene: 11. CDR3 size: 19 residues. Looked up from germline, CDR1 is SGHAT and CDR2 is FQNNGV. The DNA of the CDR3 is TGTGCCAGCAGCGTCTCTAGGGACAGGGTTGACTCTGGGGCCAACGTCCTGACTTTC. It encodes CASSVSRDRVDSGANVLTF.

The V call is TRBV4-3, the J call TRBJ2-1, with TRBD1 identical over 7 bases. Per the germline V gene, CDR1 is LGHNA and CDR2 is YSLEER. The ends lost 3 bases at V and 7 bases at J; junction bases unmatched: 3. CDR3 length: 13 amino acids. The CDR3 DNA reads TGCGCCAGCAGCCAGGACAGGTCGAATGAGCAGTTCTTC. Protein product: CASSQDRSNEQFF.

Written as DNA, the CDR3 is TGTGCCAGTAGTATGCTAGGCGGCTACGAGCAGTACTTC. Translated: CASSMLGGYEQYF. The J gene is TRBJ2-7, the V gene TRBV19; D gene uncertain. Germline loops: CDR1 LNHDA, CDR2 SQIVND (reference sequence). V was pared by 3 bases and J by 3 bases, with 9 bases between. The CDR3 is 13 amino acids.

The chain links TRBV5-1 to TRBJ2-6, with 7 bases that match TRBD1. J was trimmed by 0 bases and V by 1 base; bases with no gene match: 7. The CDR3 has 18 amino acids. The germline V gene has CDR1 SGHRS and CDR2 YFSETQ. The CDR3 loop is CASSLLGTASSGANVLTF. The CDR3 bases are TGCGCCAGCAGCTTGTTAGGGACAGCAAGCTCTGGGGCCAACGTCCTGACTTTC.

V and J are TRBV19 and TRBJ2-1, with TRBD1 matching over 9 bases. The CDR3 extends over 13 amino acids. CDR1 is LNHDA, CDR2 SQIVND, per germline (reference sequence). Unmatched junction bases numbered 8, after V lost 10 bases and J lost 7 bases. CDR3 in amino acids: CATRGQGRNEQFF. The CDR3 DNA reads TGTGCCACCCGAGGACAGGGGAGGAATGAGCAGTTCTTC.

The chain has TRBV29-1 and TRBJ1-2; TRBD1 matches at 11 bases. Germline V gene data show CDR1 as SQVTM and CDR2 as ANQGSEA. J gave up 7 bases and V 6 bases, and 10 bases lay outside the gene matches. CDR3 length equals 14 residues. Written as DNA, the CDR3 is TGCAGCGTAGACCGGGACAGGGGGACTGGTGGCTACACCTTC. Protein: CSVDRDRGTGGYTF.

The rearrangement uses TRBV2 and TRBJ1-5; tentative D call: TRBD1 (6 bases). Per germline, CDR1 SNHLY and CDR2 FYNNEI. With 4 bases removed from V and 1 base from J, the gap between germline ends came to 11 bases. CDR3 size: 15 residues. CDR3 coding DNA: TGTGCCAGCAGTGTCAGGGGCTCGAGCAATCAGCCCCAGCATTTT. Protein sequence: CASSVRGSSNQPQHF.

The J gene is TRBJ2-3, the V gene TRBV7-8, with a tentative D call TRBD1 (5 bases). V gave up 4 bases and J gave up 3 bases, with 8 bases separating them. Germline values: CDR1 SGHVS, CDR2 FQNEAQ. This CDR3 is built from 13 residues. CDR3 loop: CASSSRQTDTQYF. DNA of the CDR3: TGTGCCAGCAGCTCCCGACAGACAGATACGCAGTATTTT.

This CDR3 is CASSQGNRGQGRGEQFF. CDR3 coding DNA: TGCGCCAGCAGCCAAGGCAACCGAGGACAGGGGAGGGGTGAGCAGTTCTTC. The chain carries TRBV4-3 and TRBJ2-1; 9 bases are a match to TRBD1. Trimming removed 1 base from V and 9 bases from J; junction bases left unmatched: 13. The germline gives CDR1 LGHNA, CDR2 YSLEER. The CDR3 is made up of 17 amino acids.

This chain uses TRBV7-2 with TRBJ2-7, with a weak D call TRBD1 (5 bases). The CDR3 length is 13 residues. In germline, CDR1 is SGHTA, CDR2 FQGNSA. Trimming pared 5 bases from V and 2 bases from J, leaving 10 bases between. The CDR3 spells CASSRQRTYEQYF. As DNA, the CDR3 is TGTGCCAGCAGCCGACAGAGGACCTACGAGCAGTACTTC.

The chain links TRBV16 to TRBJ1-5; D is unresolved. Per the germline V gene, CDR1 is KGHSY and CDR2 is FQNENV. CDR3 length: 16 amino acids. Trimming took 0 bases from V and 0 from J, leaving 9 bases between them. The CDR3, as DNA: TGTGCCAGCAGCCAATCTTTTGGCGGTAGCAATCAGCCCCAGCATTTT. Amino acid sequence: CASSQSFGGSNQPQHF.

V and J are TRBV6-1 and TRBJ2-5, with D possibly being TRBD2 (6 bases). This CDR3 is built from 15 residues. Trimming took 7 bases from V and 1 from J, leaving 16 bases between them. Germline V lookup: CDR1 MNHNS, CDR2 SASEGT. In DNA, the CDR3 is TGTGCCAGCAACCTCCAACTAGCAACCCAAGAGACCCAGTACTTC. Translated: CASNLQLATQETQYF.

The chain carries TRBV9 and TRBJ2-4; TRBD1 matches at 8 bases. V lost 0 bases to trimming and J lost 6 bases; unmatched junction nucleotides: 5. CDR1 SGDLS and CDR2 YYNGEE come from the germline V gene. The CDR3 has 15 amino acids. CDR3 nucleotide sequence: TGTGCCAGCAGCGTAGGGGCAGGGGGCGGAAACATTCAGTACTTC. This translates into CASSVGAGGGNIQYF.

This clone was detected once. The CDR3 DNA sequence: TGTGCCAGCACGGGGAGCTCCTACGAGCAGTACTTC. Its translation: CASTGSSYEQYF. The chain couples TRBV7-9 to TRBJ2-7, with a possible D match to TRBD2 (5 bases). CDR3 length: 12 residues. Germline V gene data show CDR1 as SEHNR and CDR2 as FQNEAQ (reference sequence). Trimming stripped 7 bases from V and 0 bases from J, with 7 bases between.

The chain employs TRBV6-1 and TRBJ2-1; 7 bases map to TRBD2. The CDR3 runs 15 residues. Germline V lookup: CDR1 MNHNS, CDR2 SASEGT. V was pared by 6 bases and J by 6 bases, with 11 bases of the junction left unmatched. The CDR3 sequence: CASRASSGLTNEQFF. The CDR3 DNA is TGTGCCAGCAGGGCCTCTAGCGGACTCACCAATGAGCAGTTCTTC.

The chain recombines TRBV7-2 with TRBJ1-2; no clear D. With 5 bases removed from V and 2 bases from J, the gap between germline ends came to 15 bases. This CDR3 contains 15 residues. CDR1 and CDR2 (germline): SGHTA, FQGNSA. The CDR3 is CASSPSAVPNYGYTF. DNA for the CDR3: TGTGCCAGCAGCCCGTCGGCGGTCCCGAACTATGGCTACACCTTC.

The chain has TRBV6-5 and TRBJ1-1; 7 bases map to TRBD1. Trimming took 10 bases from V and 10 from J; bases not matched to a gene: 18. This CDR3 is built from 14 residues. CDR1 MNHEY and CDR2 SVGAGI come from the germline V gene. CDR3 nucleotides: TGTGCCACAACAGCAACAGGGGTCCCTTGGCTAGCTTTCTTT. Its protein product is CATTATGVPWLAFF.

The V call is TRBV13, the J call TRBJ2-3; TRBD2 aligns across 12 bases. The CDR3 is made up of 17 amino acids. CDR1 is PRHDT and CDR2 is FYEKMQ in the germline V gene (reference sequence). J gave up 0 bases and V 5 bases, and 6 bases lay outside the gene matches. The DNA of the CDR3 is TGTGCCAGCAGCCAAGCGACTAGCGGGGGAAGCACAGATACGCAGTATTTT. Translating gives CASSQATSGGSTDTQYF. Filled out from reference TRBV13 and TRBJ2-3, the complete variable domain reads AAGVIQSPRHLIKEKRETATLKCYPIPRHDTVYWYQQGPGQDPQFLISFYEKMQSDKGSIPDRFSAQQFSDYHSELNMSSLELGDSALYFCASSQATSGGSTDTQYFGPGTRLTVL.

The J gene is TRBJ2-2, the V gene TRBV11-2; perhaps TRBD2 as D (7 bases). The CDR3 is made up of 15 amino acids. Germline loops: CDR1 SGHAT, CDR2 FQNNGV. The V gene lost 2 bases and the J gene lost 5 bases, with 12 bases spanning the gap. The CDR3 loop reads CASSLRGAWTGELFF. In nucleotides, the CDR3 is TGTGCCAGCAGCTTACGGGGGGCTTGGACCGGGGAGCTGTTTTTT.